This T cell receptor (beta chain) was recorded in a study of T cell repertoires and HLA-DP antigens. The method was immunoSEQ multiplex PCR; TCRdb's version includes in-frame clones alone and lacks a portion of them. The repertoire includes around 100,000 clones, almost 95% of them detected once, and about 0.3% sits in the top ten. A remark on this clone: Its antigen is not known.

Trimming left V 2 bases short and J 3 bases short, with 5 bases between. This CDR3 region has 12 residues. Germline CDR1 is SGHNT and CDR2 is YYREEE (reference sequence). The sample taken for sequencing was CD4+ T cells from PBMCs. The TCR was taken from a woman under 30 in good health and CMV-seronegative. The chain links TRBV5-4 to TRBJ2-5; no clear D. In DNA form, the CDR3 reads TGTGCCAGCAGCTTTCAGGAAGAGACCCAGTACTTC. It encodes CASSFQEETQYF.